Shown below are 17 T cell receptor beta chains from a single sample sequenced in a study of blood T cell repertoires in COVID-19. The assay was immunoSEQ multiplex PCR, and TCRdb's table has in-frame clones only and misses some. In the table there are around 43,000 clones, about 88% of which are singletons. The sequencing input was peripheral blood. Receptors originate from a man over 45 in a cohort sampled during active COVID-19.

CDR3: CASSRDQETQYF. The CDR3 coding sequence is TGTGCCAGCAGCCGGGACCAAGAGACCCAGTACTTC. V usage is TRBV5-4 and J usage is TRBJ2-5; D is unclear. This CDR3 has 12 residues. Germline assignment: CDR1 SGHNT and CDR2 YYREEE (reference sequence). V lost 4 bases and J 0 bases, leaving 4 bases between the germline ends.

The CDR3 DNA reads TGTGCCAGCAGTGAAGCGAGGGCAGATACGCAGTATTTT. It is translated as CASSEARADTQYF. V and J are TRBV6-1 and TRBJ2-3; D perhaps matches TRBD2 (5 bases). Trimming took 0 bases from V and 4 from J, leaving 5 bases between them. The germline V gene encodes CDR1 MNHNS and CDR2 SASEGT. The length of the CDR3 is 13 residues.

The V gene is TRBV18, the J gene TRBJ1-5; tentatively, D is TRBD1 (6 bases). The CDR3 is made up of 15 amino acids. V dropped 4 bases and J dropped 0 bases, with 10 bases sitting between them. Germline V gene lookup returns CDR1 KGHSH and CDR2 LQKENI. CDR3 amino acids: CASSLRTASNQPQHF. CDR3 coding DNA: TGTGCCAGCTCACTGCGGACAGCTAGCAATCAGCCCCAGCATTTT.

This clone was found once. V and J are TRBV30 and TRBJ1-2; D remains unclear. The CDR3 is 12 residues long. Trimming cost V 2 bases and J 5 bases, with 9 bases left between them. The germline CDR1 and CDR2 sequences are GTSNPN and SVGIG (reference sequence). The CDR3 reads CAWSQARYGYTF. The CDR3 region has the DNA TGTGCCTGGAGTCAAGCGCGGTATGGCTACACCTTC.

J is TRBJ1-1 and V is TRBV7-3; D perhaps matches TRBD1 (6 bases). The germline V gene encodes CDR1 SGHTA and CDR2 FQGTGA. The CDR3 has 13 residues. With 1 base removed from V and 7 bases from J, the gap between germline ends came to 10 bases. The CDR3 loop reads CASSLSGQNEAFF. CDR3 bases: TGTGCCAGCAGCTTAAGTGGACAGAATGAAGCTTTCTTT.

This rearrangement joins TRBV9 to TRBJ2-5; D is undetermined. Germline CDR1 and CDR2: SGDLS and YYNGEE. Trimming pared 3 bases from V and 5 bases from J, leaving 17 bases between. The CDR3 has 15 residues. Written as DNA, the CDR3 is TGTGCCAGCAGCGGTGTACATGCTCCGGGTGAGACCCAGTACTTC. The encoded protein is CASSGVHAPGETQYF.

This chain connects TRBV5-1 to TRBJ2-1, with D possibly TRBD2 on 6 matching bases. Germline V gene lookup returns CDR1 SGHRS and CDR2 YFSETQ. Trimming shortened V by 4 bases and J by 6 bases, and 23 bases separated the two germline ends. CDR3 length: 17 amino acids. This CDR3 reads CASSEWGLGTGGNEQFF. The CDR3 DNA reads as TGCGCCAGCAGCGAATGGGGTCTCGGGACTGGGGGCAATGAGCAGTTCTTC. Variable domain in full (rest from reference TRBV5-1 and TRBJ2-1): KAGVTQTPRYLIKTRGQQVTLSCSPISGHRSVSWYQQTPGQGLQFLFEYFSETQRNKGNFPGRFSGRQFSNSRSEMNVSTLELGDSALYLCASSEWGLGTGGNEQFFGPGTRLTVL.

The gene calls are TRBV12-3 or TRBV12-4 and TRBJ2-7; D not certain. The CDR3 is 12 amino acids. Trimming cost V 3 bases and J 2 bases, with 5 bases left between them. The CDR3 loop is CASSFGPYEQYV. CDR3 DNA: TGTGCCAGCAGTTTTGGGCCCTACGAGCAGTACGTC.

This clone has only a few counts. The chain employs TRBV25-1 and TRBJ2-3; D is possibly TRBD2 (6 bases). Germline CDR1 and CDR2: MGHDK and SYGVNS. The V end was cut by 3 bases, the J end by 2 bases, with 12 bases between. The CDR3 extends over 15 amino acids. The CDR3 here is CASSDEAGSTDTQYF. The DNA for the CDR3 is TGTGCCAGCAGTGATGAAGCGGGCTCCACAGATACGCAGTATTTT.

This clone was seen more than once but under ten times. This chain links TRBV2 with TRBJ1-6; possibly TRBD1 for D (6 bases). V lost 4 bases and J lost 7, with 11 bases in between. The CDR3 is 14 amino acids. CDR1 SNHLY and CDR2 FYNNEI come from the germline V gene. CDR3 nucleotide sequence: TGTGCCAGCAGTGCGAAGGGGGAGAATTCACCCCTCCACTTT. It encodes CASSAKGENSPLHF.

The chain couples TRBV12-2 to TRBJ2-7; the table's D call, TRBD1, has no DNA check behind it. TRBV12-2 is labeled a pseudogene. CDR3 length equals 18 residues. CDR3 DNA: TGTGCAAGTCGCTTAAAGGGCGGGGGACAGGGTACCTTCTACGAGCAGTACGTC. Encoded protein: CASRLKGGGQGTFYEQYV.

The gene calls are TRBV4-1 and TRBJ2-5; 9 positions agree with TRBD2. CDR1 is MGHRA and CDR2 is YSYEKL in the germline V gene. This CDR3 comprises 15 residues. V shed 2 bases and J 5 bases; nucleotides not matched to a gene: 6. Here the CDR3 DNA reads TGCGCCAGCAGCCAATCGCTAGCGGGAATGGAGACCCAGTACTTC. Its translation is CASSQSLAGMETQYF.

This chain links TRBV24-1 with TRBJ1-2; D is possibly TRBD1 (6 bases). Germline CDR1 reads KGHDR; CDR2 reads SFDVKD. The CDR3 totals 16 residues. Deletions cut 3 bases from V and 6 bases from J, with 19 bases between. Here the CDR3 reads CATSDQSEQGFNGYTF. For the CDR3, the DNA is TGTGCCACCAGTGATCAATCCGAACAGGGATTTAATGGCTACACCTTC.

This rearrangement joins TRBV10-3 to TRBJ2-7, with D tentatively TRBD2 (7 bases). Trimming removed 10 bases from V and 5 bases from J, with 12 bases in between. Per the germline V gene, CDR1 is ENHRY and CDR2 is SYGVKD. The CDR3 loop spans 11 amino acids. The CDR3 sequence: CATKGGHEQYF. CDR3 DNA: TGTGCCACCAAGGGGGGGCACGAGCAGTACTTC.

The V and J genes are TRBV12-3 or TRBV12-4 and TRBJ2-2; D might be TRBD2 (5 bases). Trimming removed 6 bases from V and 8 bases from J, with 13 bases in between. CDR3 length equals 13 residues. The CDR3 sequence is CASSPPEVGELFF. For the CDR3, the DNA is TGTGCCAGCAGCCCCCCGGAGGTAGGGGAGCTGTTTTTT.

The chain uses TRBV19 and TRBJ1-5, with D tentatively TRBD1 (5 bases). The germline V and J ends were trimmed by 1 base and 6 bases, with 13 bases remaining between them. This CDR3 spans 15 amino acids. Germline V gives CDR1 LNHDA, CDR2 SQIVND (reference sequence). Here the CDR3 reads CASSIGGRPSQPQHF. The CDR3 region has the DNA TGTGCCAGTAGTATAGGGGGCAGGCCGAGTCAGCCCCAGCATTTT.

This clone was seen only once. Other DNA sequences within the sample encode an identical CDR3. The gene calls are TRBV7-8 and TRBJ2-7; 7 bases line up with TRBD2. Per the germline V gene, CDR1 is SGHVS and CDR2 is FQNEAQ. The V segment lost 2 bases and the J segment 9 bases; nucleotides outside the gene matches: 4. The CDR3 is 12 residues long. For the CDR3, the DNA is TGTGCCAGCAGCTTATCGGGAGGACCGCAGTACGTC. Translating gives CASSLSGGPQYV.